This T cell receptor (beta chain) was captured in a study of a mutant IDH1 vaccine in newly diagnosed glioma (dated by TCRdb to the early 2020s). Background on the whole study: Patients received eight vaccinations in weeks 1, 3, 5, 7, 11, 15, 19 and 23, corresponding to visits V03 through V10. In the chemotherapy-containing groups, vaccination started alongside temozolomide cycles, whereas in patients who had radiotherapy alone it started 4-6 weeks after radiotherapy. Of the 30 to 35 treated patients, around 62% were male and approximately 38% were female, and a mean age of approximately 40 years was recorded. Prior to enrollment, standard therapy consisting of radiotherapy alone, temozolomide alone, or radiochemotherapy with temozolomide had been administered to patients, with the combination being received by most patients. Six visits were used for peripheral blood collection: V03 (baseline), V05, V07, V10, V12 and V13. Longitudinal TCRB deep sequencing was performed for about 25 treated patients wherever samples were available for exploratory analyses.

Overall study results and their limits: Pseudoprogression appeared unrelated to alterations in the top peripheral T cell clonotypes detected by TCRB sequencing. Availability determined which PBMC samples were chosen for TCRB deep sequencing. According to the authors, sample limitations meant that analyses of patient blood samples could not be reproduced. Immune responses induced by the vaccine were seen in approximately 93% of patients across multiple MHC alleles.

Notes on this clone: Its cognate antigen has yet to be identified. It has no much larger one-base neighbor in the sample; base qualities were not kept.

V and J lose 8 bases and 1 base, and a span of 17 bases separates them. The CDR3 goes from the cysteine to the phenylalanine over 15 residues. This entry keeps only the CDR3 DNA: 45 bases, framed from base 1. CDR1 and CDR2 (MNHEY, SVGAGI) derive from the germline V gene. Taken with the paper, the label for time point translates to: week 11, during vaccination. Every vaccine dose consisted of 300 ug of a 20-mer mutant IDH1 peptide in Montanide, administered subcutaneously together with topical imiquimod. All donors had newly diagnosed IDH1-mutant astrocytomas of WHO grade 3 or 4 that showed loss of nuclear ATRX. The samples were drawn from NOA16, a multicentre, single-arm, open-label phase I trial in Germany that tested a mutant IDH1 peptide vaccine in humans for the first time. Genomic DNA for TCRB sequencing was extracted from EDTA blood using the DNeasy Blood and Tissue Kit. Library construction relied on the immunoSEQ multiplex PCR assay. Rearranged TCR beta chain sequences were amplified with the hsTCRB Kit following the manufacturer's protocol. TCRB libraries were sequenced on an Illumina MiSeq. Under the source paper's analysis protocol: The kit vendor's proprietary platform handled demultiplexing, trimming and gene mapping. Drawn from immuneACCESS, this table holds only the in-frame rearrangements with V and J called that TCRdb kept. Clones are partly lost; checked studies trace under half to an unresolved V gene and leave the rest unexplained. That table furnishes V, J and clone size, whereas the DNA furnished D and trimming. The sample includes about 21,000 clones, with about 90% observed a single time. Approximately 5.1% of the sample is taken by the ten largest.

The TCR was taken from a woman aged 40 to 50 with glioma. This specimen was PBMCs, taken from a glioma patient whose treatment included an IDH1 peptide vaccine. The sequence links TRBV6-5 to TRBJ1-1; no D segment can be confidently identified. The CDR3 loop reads CASVSFGRKNTEAFF. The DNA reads TGTGCCAGCGTGAGCTTTGGACGGAAGAACACTGAAGCTTTCTTT.